This TCR beta chain was documented in a study of CD8 T cells in ankylosing spondylitis. From the 5' RACE reads, TCRdb called clonotypes with MiXCR, one entry per CDR3 protein. The repertoire has 350,000 to 450,000 distinct CDR3 sequences, 20% to 25% of them found once; the top ten carry around 14%. The CDR3 length is 18 residues. The V end was cut by 7 bases, the J end by 0 bases, with 22 bases between. Germline-derived CDR1 and CDR2 are SGHAT and FQNNGV. This clonotype was obtained from a male donor with ankylosing spondylitis or in good health (not recorded which). The sequencing input was blood, either unsorted or a sorted T cell fraction (not recorded which). The genes are TRBV11-2 and TRBJ2-1; weak D call: TRBD1 (5 bases). CDR3 sequence (DNA): TGTGCCAGCACCGAGGACATCGCCGCACTCAGCTCCTACAATGAGCAGTTCTTC. Translating gives CASTEDIAALSSYNEQFF.